This note documents a single T cell receptor (beta chain) sequence. It lacks a known antigen. No much larger clone exists at a distance of one base, and base qualities are not known. The library was built by means of the immunoSEQ multiplex PCR assay. TCRdb mirrors the immuneACCESS table, restricted to in-frame sequences. Some clones are absent from its copies; in checked studies, under half trace to an unresolved V gene, and the reason for the others is unknown. The sample table records tens of thousands of clones; about 87% of these occur just once. The leading ten clones occupy approximately 5% of the sample. The sample comes from a study of chemoradiotherapy in HPV16-positive cancers (dated by TCRdb to between 2021 and 2024). A note on the overall study: Candidate HPV-specific T-cell clones and common TCR motifs were defined through functional T-cell assays on cells from two HPV16-positive patients. Whether T-cell immunity against the HPV oncoproteins E6 and E7 changes during chemoradiotherapy and whether survival is affected by this immunity were examined in the study. The candidate HPV-specific TCRs and motifs were subsequently tracked in TCR repertoires obtained from 70 to 95 patients with HPV-related cancers. On the study overall, not on this receptor specifically: The functional definition of HPV-specific T cells was derived from only a couple of HPV16-positive patients, and the survival association was reported for HPV16-positive patients. Expansion of candidate HPV-specific clones and E7-related TCR motifs was observed in the tumor microenvironment during treatment, whereas no such expansion was observed for non-HPV-specific T cells. Among HPV16-positive patients, expansion of HPV-responsive T cells during chemoradiotherapy was associated with better recurrence-free survival.

Because repertoires were sampled repeatedly during chemoradiotherapy, clonal expansion in the tumor microenvironment could be followed. The sample in question was blood, obtained from a patient who underwent chemoradiotherapy. The sequence derives from a human donor with HPV-associated anogenital cancer.

The CDR3 amino acid sequence is: CASSIVGDTQYF. The nucleotide sequence is TGTGCCAGTAGTATAGTAGGGGATACGCAGTATTTT. The rearrangement joined TRBV19 to TRBJ2-3; the D gene assignment is ambiguous. V and J are truncated by 1 base and 6 bases respectively, leaving an intervening sequence of 5 bases. The CDR3 contains 12 residues, cysteine and phenylalanine counted. The read is trimmed to its CDR3 DNA, 36 bases read in frame from base 1. Based on the germline V gene (reference sequence), the CDR1 and CDR2 sequences are LNHDA and SQIVND.